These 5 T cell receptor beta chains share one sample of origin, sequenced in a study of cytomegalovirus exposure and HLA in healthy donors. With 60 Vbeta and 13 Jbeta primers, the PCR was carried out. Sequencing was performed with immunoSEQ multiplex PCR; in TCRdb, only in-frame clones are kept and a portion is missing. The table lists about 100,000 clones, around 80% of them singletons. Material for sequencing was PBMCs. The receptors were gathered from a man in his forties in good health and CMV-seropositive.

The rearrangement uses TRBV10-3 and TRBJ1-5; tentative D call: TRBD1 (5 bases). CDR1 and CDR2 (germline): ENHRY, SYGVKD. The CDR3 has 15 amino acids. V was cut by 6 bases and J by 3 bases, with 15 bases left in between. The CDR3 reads CAISEGGAYNQPQHF. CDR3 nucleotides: TGTGCCATCAGCGAAGGAGGGGCCTACAATCAGCCCCAGCATTTT.

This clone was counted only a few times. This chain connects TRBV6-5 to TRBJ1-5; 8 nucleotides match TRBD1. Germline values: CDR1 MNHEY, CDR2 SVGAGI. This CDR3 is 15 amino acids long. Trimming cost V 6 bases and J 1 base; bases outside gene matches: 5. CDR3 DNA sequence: TGTGCCAGCAGAGTCTCAGGGGGCAGCAATCAGCCCCAGCATTTT. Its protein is CASRVSGGSNQPQHF.

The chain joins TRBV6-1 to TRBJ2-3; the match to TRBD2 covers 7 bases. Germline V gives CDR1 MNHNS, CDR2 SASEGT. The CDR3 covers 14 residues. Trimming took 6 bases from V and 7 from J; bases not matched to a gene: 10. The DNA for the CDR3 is TGTGCCAGCAGGGCAGCCGGGACTACAAATACGCAGTATTTT. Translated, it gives CASRAAGTTNTQYF.

The CDR3 here is CASSRTSGYGTDTQYF. The CDR3 region has the DNA TGTGCCAGTAGTCGGACTAGCGGGTATGGCACAGATACGCAGTATTTT. V usage is TRBV19 and J usage is TRBJ2-3, with 11 bases matching TRBD2. The CDR3 has 16 residues. With 5 bases clipped from V and 1 base from J, the junction kept 5 bases outside the gene matches. Germline CDR1 and CDR2: LNHDA and SQIVND (reference sequence).

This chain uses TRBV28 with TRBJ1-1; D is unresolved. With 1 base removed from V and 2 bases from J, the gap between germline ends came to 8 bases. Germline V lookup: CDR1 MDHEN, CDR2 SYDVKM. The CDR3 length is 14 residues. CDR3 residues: CASSLFGDNTEAFF. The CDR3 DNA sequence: TGTGCCAGCAGTTTATTCGGGGATAACACTGAAGCTTTCTTT.